These 14 T cell receptor beta chains originate from one sample sequenced in a study of blood T cell repertoires in COVID-19. Produced via immunoSEQ multiplex PCR; TCRdb's table is partial and in-frame only. The sample has about 59,000 clones; about 80% are singletons. The sequenced material came from peripheral blood. All receptors come from a woman of 80 years or more with acute or convalescent COVID-19.

J is TRBJ2-6 and V is TRBV2; 8 bases agree with TRBD1. The germline CDR1 and CDR2 sequences are SNHLY and FYNNEI. V shed 6 bases and J 2 bases; nucleotides not matched to a gene: 6. This CDR3 spans 16 amino acids. The CDR3 DNA sequence: TGTGCCAGCAGCGATACGACAGGGGCTGGGGCCAACGTCCTGACTTTC. Encoded protein: CASSDTTGAGANVLTF. Variable domain in full (rest from reference TRBV2 and TRBJ2-6): EPEVTQTPSHQVTQMGQEVILRCVPISNHLYFYWYRQILGQKVEFLVSFYNNEISEKSEIFDDQFSVERPDGSNFTLKIRSTKLEDSAMYFCASSDTTGAGANVLTFGAGSRLTVL.

The chain employs TRBV7-3 and TRBJ2-7; maybe TRBD2 (6 bases). The CDR3 spans 16 residues. Germline V gene sequence: CDR1 SGHTA, CDR2 FQGTGA. The V gene lost 5 bases and the J gene lost 0 bases, with 17 bases spanning the gap. The CDR3 loop is CASSPDGRGSSYEQYF. In DNA form, the CDR3 reads TGTGCCAGCAGCCCGGACGGGCGGGGCTCCTCCTACGAGCAGTACTTC.

V gene TRBV5-1 combines with J gene TRBJ2-1; 8 positions match TRBD2. Per the germline V gene, CDR1 is SGHRS and CDR2 is YFSETQ. With 0 bases clipped from V and 1 base from J, the junction kept 0 bases outside the gene matches. CDR3 length: 15 residues. This chain's CDR3 is CASSLGLASYNEQFF. CDR3 nucleotide sequence: TGCGCCAGCAGCTTGGGACTAGCGTCCTACAATGAGCAGTTCTTC. Filled out from reference TRBV5-1 and TRBJ2-1, the complete variable domain reads KAGVTQTPRYLIKTRGQQVTLSCSPISGHRSVSWYQQTPGQGLQFLFEYFSETQRNKGNFPGRFSGRQFSNSRSEMNVSTLELGDSALYLCASSLGLASYNEQFFGPGTRLTVL.

The sample holds a few counts of this clone. The gene calls are TRBV2 and TRBJ2-7; D ambiguous. Germline values: CDR1 SNHLY, CDR2 FYNNEI. The CDR3 runs 14 residues. With 4 bases removed from V and 4 bases from J, the gap between germline ends came to 14 bases. The CDR3 sequence is CASSGLAGDYEQYF. In DNA, the CDR3 is TGTGCCAGCAGTGGCTTGGCTGGAGATTACGAGCAGTACTTC. The complete variable domain, with remaining parts taken from reference TRBV2 and TRBJ2-7, reads EPEVTQTPSHQVTQMGQEVILRCVPISNHLYFYWYRQILGQKVEFLVSFYNNEISEKSEIFDDQFSVERPDGSNFTLKIRSTKLEDSAMYFCASSGLAGDYEQYFGPGTRLTVT.

The genes are TRBV7-8 and TRBJ1-6; D unclear. This CDR3 comprises 18 residues. Germline CDR1 and CDR2: SGHVS and FQNEAQ. V was clipped by 5 bases and J by 10 bases, with 27 bases between them. CDR3 nucleotides: TGTGCCAGCAGCCTCCGGACTGGTCCTAGTGTCGCAGAGTCACCCCTCCACTTT. This codes for CASSLRTGPSVAESPLHF.

The chain links TRBV6-1 to TRBJ2-6; weak D call: TRBD1 (5 bases). Germline V gene lookup returns CDR1 MNHNS and CDR2 SASEGT. Trimming stripped 0 bases from V and 3 bases from J, with 15 bases between. The CDR3 consists of 18 residues. The CDR3 DNA sequence: TGTGCCAGCAGTGAAGCCCGCCAGGGTGGAAGTGGGGCCAACGTCCTGACTTTC. Translation gives CASSEARQGGSGANVLTF.

The V call is TRBV6-1, the J call TRBJ1-5; 8 nucleotides agree with TRBD1. Trimming removed 8 bases from V and 3 bases from J; junction bases left unmatched: 12. The CDR3 extends over 16 amino acids. Germline CDR1 is MNHNS and CDR2 is SASEGT. CDR3 sequence reads: CASRADWDRNNQPQHF. The CDR3 coding sequence is TGTGCCAGCCGTGCCGATTGGGACAGGAACAATCAGCCCCAGCATTTT.

V gene TRBV25-1 combines with J gene TRBJ1-4; 7 bases are shared with TRBD1. Germline CDR1 is MGHDK and CDR2 is SYGVNS. With V trimmed by 2 bases and J by 11 bases, 11 bases remained unmatched. The CDR3 length is 15 residues. CDR3: CASSEPGGMNGKLFF. For the CDR3, the DNA is TGTGCCAGCAGTGAACCAGGGGGAATGAATGGGAAACTGTTTTTT.

The chain uses TRBV10-3 and TRBJ1-1, with TRBD1 matching 9 bases. CDR3 length: 15 residues. Trimming removed 5 bases from V and 1 base from J; junction bases left unmatched: 5. Per germline, CDR1 ENHRY and CDR2 SYGVKD. This CDR3 reads CAISPGTGSNTEAFF. The CDR3 DNA is TGTGCCATCAGTCCCGGGACAGGGTCGAACACTGAAGCTTTCTTT.

The genes are TRBV5-4 and TRBJ1-1; no reliable D call. V was pared by 2 bases and J by 5 bases, with 10 bases between. The CDR3 loop spans 13 amino acids. The germline gives CDR1 SGHNT, CDR2 YYREEE (reference sequence). CDR3 DNA sequence: TGTGCCAGCAGCTTTCCGGGTGGGACTGAAGCTTTCTTT. This sequence encodes CASSFPGGTEAFF.

CDR3 nucleotide sequence: TGTGCCAGCAGTTACCGTCCCGGTAACACTGAAGCTTTCTTT. This codes for CASSYRPGNTEAFF. The chain recombines TRBV6-5 with TRBJ1-1; D is ambiguous. The CDR3 runs 14 residues. V was trimmed by 2 bases and J by 2 bases, leaving 9 bases between them. CDR1 and CDR2 (germline): MNHEY, SVGAGI.

This clone was seen once. The J gene is TRBJ2-1, the V gene TRBV18, with D maybe TRBD1 (6 bases). The germline V and J ends were trimmed by 4 bases and 7 bases, with 17 bases remaining between them. This CDR3 spans 15 amino acids. Germline V CDR1 and CDR2: KGHSH, LQKENI. DNA for the CDR3: TGTGCCAGCTCACGCCAGGGGACGGGGAAAAATGAGCAGTTCTTC. Amino acid sequence: CASSRQGTGKNEQFF.

The chain has TRBV5-1 and TRBJ2-3, with TRBD1 matching 7 bases. The CDR3 length is 14 residues. The ends lost 2 bases at V and 1 base at J; junction bases unmatched: 1. Looked up from germline, CDR1 is SGHRS and CDR2 is YFSETQ. CDR3 sequence: CASSFDRGTDTQYF. CDR3 nucleotide sequence: TGCGCCAGCAGCTTTGACAGGGGCACAGATACGCAGTATTTT.

This clone was seen a handful of times. V gene TRBV10-3 combines with J gene TRBJ2-1; 12 nucleotides align to TRBD2. The V gene's germline CDR1 is ENHRY and CDR2 SYGVKD. The CDR3 contains 16 residues. V lost 2 bases to trimming and J lost 6 bases; unmatched junction nucleotides: 5. The CDR3 spells CAISEPLAGGPNEQFF. The CDR3 DNA is TGTGCCATCAGTGAGCCGCTAGCGGGAGGGCCCAATGAGCAGTTCTTC.